A selection of T cell receptor beta chains follows, all from one sample in a study of shared clonotypes between healthy human individuals. Profiled with immunoSEQ multiplex PCR; TCRdb holds only in-frame clones, not every one. This repertoire shows some 2.4 million clones, 90% to 95% found once; its top ten account for roughly 0.36%. The sample taken for sequencing was naive CD4+ T cells from PBMCs. The receptors here all came from a man between 18 and 35 years old in good health. Some clones in this sample may be carry-over from other donors' samples. The CDR3 runs from the conserved cysteine through the conserved F or W. D genes are given only for firm matches.

v_call,j_call,d_call,cdr3_aa,cdr3_nt
TRBV6-5,TRBJ2-1,TRBD2,CASRETSGSLYEQFF,TGTGCCAGCAGGGAAACTAGCGGGAGTTTATATGAGCAGTTCTTC
TRBV6-4,TRBJ2-3,TRBD1,CASSEQGASDTQYF,TGTGCCAGCAGTGAACAGGGGGCCTCAGATACGCAGTATTTT
TRBV11-2,TRBJ1-1,-,CASSLGGAAEAFF,TGTGCCAGCAGCTTAGGAGGGGCGGCAGAAGCTTTCTTT
TRBV28,TRBJ2-1,-,CASSVPFDRAHNEQFF,TGTGCCAGCAGTGTCCCTTTCGACCGAGCCCACAATGAGCAGTTCTTC
TRBV10-3,TRBJ2-1,TRBD2,CAVGLGNNEQFF,TGTGCCGTCGGACTAGGAAACAATGAGCAGTTCTTC
TRBV7-6,TRBJ1-1,-,CASSLRGRGNTEAFF,TGTGCCAGCAGCTTACGAGGTAGGGGGAACACTGAAGCTTTCTTT
TRBV27,TRBJ1-4,-,CASSFRAATNEKLFF,TGTGCCAGCAGTTTCAGGGCTGCAACTAATGAAAAACTGTTTTTT
TRBV30,TRBJ1-3,TRBD1,CAWSVHGTGRVSGNTIYF,TGTGCCTGGAGTGTACATGGGACAGGGAGGGTCTCTGGAAACACCATATATTTT
TRBV7-2,TRBJ1-1,-,CASSYNSGGVAFF,TGTGCCAGCAGTTACAATAGTGGGGGGGTAGCTTTCTTT
TRBV6-1,TRBJ2-7,-,CASSGLVREQYF,TGTGCCAGCAGTGGACTAGTTCGCGAGCAGTACTTC
TRBV7-3,TRBJ2-3,TRBD2,CASTPGRAGGADTQYF,TGTGCCAGCACCCCCGGGAGGGCGGGTGGGGCAGATACGCAGTATTTT
TRBV19,TRBJ2-5,TRBD2,CASRRLAGGPEETQYF,TGTGCCAGTAGGCGTCTAGCGGGAGGGCCTGAAGAGACCCAGTACTTC
TRBV19,TRBJ1-4,-,CASMSEGTNEKLFF,TGTGCCAGTATGAGTGAAGGAACTAATGAAAAACTGTTTTTT
TRBV5-4,TRBJ2-7,-,CASSSGRYEQYF,TGTGCCAGCAGCTCGGGACGGTACGAGCAGTACTTC
TRBV5-5,TRBJ2-2,-,CASSWLLRGNTGELFF,TGTGCCAGCAGCTGGCTATTACGGGGAAACACCGGGGAGCTGTTTTTT
TRBV29-1,TRBJ2-4,TRBD2,CSVGGLAGGSKNIQYF,TGCAGCGTTGGAGGACTAGCGGGAGGGTCCAAAAACATTCAGTACTTC
TRBV4-2,TRBJ1-5,-,CASSQDYRFSQPQHF,TGTGCCAGCAGCCAAGATTATAGGTTCTCTCAGCCCCAGCATTTT
TRBV6-5,TRBJ2-7,-,CASSYSGRPYEQYF,TGTGCCAGCAGTTACTCGGGCAGACCCTACGAGCAGTACTTC
TRBV7-4,TRBJ2-1,-,CAQTSKAEQFF,TGTGCCCAAACTTCGAAGGCTGAGCAGTTCTTC
TRBV18,TRBJ1-1,-,CASSPPSSRTETFF,TGTGCCAGCTCACCACCCTCTTCCCGGACTGAAACTTTCTTT
TRBV18,TRBJ1-1,-,CASSLLDPTTTEAFF,TGTGCCAGCTCACTCCTGGACCCTACCACCACTGAAGCTTTCTTT